The following is a TCR beta chain sequence with its context. Its specificity is not known. The source of the sample is a study of Graves' ophthalmopathy and Graves' hyperthyroidism. RNA transcripts were the template, and TCR beta CDR3 regions were amplified from them. After a first-round RT-PCR with HTBI primers, a second-round multiplex PCR was run. MiXCR was run by TCRdb on the multiplex PCR reads, yielding one entry per CDR3 protein. The data show roughly 1.1 million distinct CDR3 sequences, with about 35% seen just once and 11% held by the top ten. The CDR3 spans 14 residues. V dropped 5 bases and J dropped 6; count of bases not matched to a gene: 10. General study findings and limits: Sensitivity of roughly 88% and specificity of about 84% were achieved when a 13-signature model separated ophthalmopathy from stable hyperthyroidism.

The clonotype was recovered from an adult man with Graves' hyperthyroidism. The chain links TRBV12-3 or TRBV12-4 to TRBJ2-7; the match to TRBD2 covers 7 bases. The sequencing input was peripheral blood or thyroid tissue (not recorded which). The CDR3: CASSISGTILEQYF. CDR3 bases: TGTGCCAGCAGTATATCTGGGACTATTCTCGAGCAGTACTTC.